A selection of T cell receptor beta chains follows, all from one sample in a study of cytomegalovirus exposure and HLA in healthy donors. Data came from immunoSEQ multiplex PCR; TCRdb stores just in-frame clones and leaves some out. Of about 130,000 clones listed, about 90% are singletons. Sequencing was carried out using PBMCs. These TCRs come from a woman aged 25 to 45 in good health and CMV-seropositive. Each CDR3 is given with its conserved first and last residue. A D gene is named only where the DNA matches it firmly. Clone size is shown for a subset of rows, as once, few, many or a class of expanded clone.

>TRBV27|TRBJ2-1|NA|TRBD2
TGTGCCAGCAGTTCCATCGGACTAGCGGGAGGGACGACCTACAATGAGCAGTTCTTC
CASSSIGLAGGTTYNEQFF
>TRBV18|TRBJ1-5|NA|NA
TGTGCCAGCTCACCAGGGAGAGGTCAGCCCCAGCATTTT
CASSPGRGQPQHF
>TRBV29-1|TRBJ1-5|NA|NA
TGCAGCGTTGCTCAGAATAGCAATCAGCCCCAGCATTTT
CSVAQNSNQPQHF
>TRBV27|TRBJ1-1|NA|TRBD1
TGTGCCAGCAGCCCACAGGGGTGGACTGAAGCTTTCTTT
CASSPQGWTEAFF
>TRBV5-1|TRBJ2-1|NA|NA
TGCGCCAGCAGCCCGATGGAGAGCTCCTACAATGAGCAGTTCTTC
CASSPMESSYNEQFF
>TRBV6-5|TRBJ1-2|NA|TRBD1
TGTGCCAGCAGTTACTTAGGACAGGAGGGTGGCTACACCTTC
CASSYLGQEGGYTF
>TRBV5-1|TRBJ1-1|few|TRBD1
TGCGCCAGCAGCTTGGGGCCGGGACAGATGAACACTGAAGCTTTCTTT
CASSLGPGQMNTEAFF
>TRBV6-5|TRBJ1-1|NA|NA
TGTGCCAGCAGTTACTCTGGGAGTGAAGCTTTCTTT
CASSYSGSEAFF
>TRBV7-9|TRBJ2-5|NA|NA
TGTGCCAGCAGCGCAGCGGACGGGTGGGGGCCGAAAAAGACCCAGTACTTC
CASSAADGWGPKKTQYF
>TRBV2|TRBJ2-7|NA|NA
TGTGCCAGCAGTGAGAGGCACTTCTACGAGCAGTACTTC
CASSERHFYEQYF
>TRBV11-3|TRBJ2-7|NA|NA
TGTGCCAGCAGACTAGACACCCCCTCCTACGAGCAGTACTTC
CASRLDTPSYEQYF
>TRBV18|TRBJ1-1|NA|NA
TGTGCCAGCTCACCTCAGGGGAGGGTCACTGAAGCTTTCTTT
CASSPQGRVTEAFF
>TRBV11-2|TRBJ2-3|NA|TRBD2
TGTGCCAGCAGCCGCCTGGGACTAGCGGGAGGCGGAAGCACAGATACGCAGTATTTT
CASSRLGLAGGGSTDTQYF
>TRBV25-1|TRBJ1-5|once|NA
TGTGCCAGCAGTGAATTGGGGGGGGATCAGCCCCAGCATTTT
CASSELGGDQPQHF
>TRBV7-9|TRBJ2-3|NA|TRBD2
TGTGCCAGCCTAGCGGGGGGGTCCACAGATACGCAGTATTTT
CASLAGGSTDTQYF
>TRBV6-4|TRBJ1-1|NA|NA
TGTGCCAGCAGGACGGGGGAGAACACTGAAGCTTTCTTT
CASRTGENTEAFF
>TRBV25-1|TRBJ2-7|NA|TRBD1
TGTGCCAGCAGTGCGATAGGGACAGGAAATTCCTACGAGCAGTACTTC
CASSAIGTGNSYEQYF
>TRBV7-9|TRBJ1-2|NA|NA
TGTGCCAGCAGCTTTGGCGGGAACGGCTACACCTTC
CASSFGGNGYTF
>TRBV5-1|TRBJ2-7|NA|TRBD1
TGCGCCAGCAGCTTGGCCGTCGGACAGGGGGACGAGCAGTACTTC
CASSLAVGQGDEQYF
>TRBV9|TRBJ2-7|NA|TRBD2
TGTGCCAGCAGCTCGGGACTAGCGGGGGGCCTCTACGAGCAGTACTTC
CASSSGLAGGLYEQYF
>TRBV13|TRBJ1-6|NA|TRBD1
TGTGCCAGCAGCCCAGGGGGTCGAGCGACCCGGGACAGTAACACCCTCCACTTT
CASSPGGRATRDSNTLHF
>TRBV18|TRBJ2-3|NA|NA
TGTGCCAGCTCACCACCAGGCTCAGGGGCAGCAAATACGCAGTATTTT
CASSPPGSGAANTQYF
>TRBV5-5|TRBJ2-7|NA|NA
TGTGCCAGCAGCTTGGAAGGACAGTCCTACGAGCAGTACTTC
CASSLEGQSYEQYF
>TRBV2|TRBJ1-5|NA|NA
TGTGCCAGCAGTTGGGAGGGTCAGCCCCAGCATTTT
CASSWEGQPQHF
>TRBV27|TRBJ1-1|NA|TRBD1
TGTGCCAGCAGTTTATGGGGGACAGGGACATCTAAGAAAGCTTTCTTT
CASSLWGTGTSKKAFF
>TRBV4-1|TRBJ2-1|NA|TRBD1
TGCGCCAGCAGCCAAGAAGGGACAGGGTACAATGAGCAGTTCTTC
CASSQEGTGYNEQFF
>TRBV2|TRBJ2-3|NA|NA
TGTGCCAGCAGTGAATCTCGCACAGATACGCAGTATTTT
CASSESRTDTQYF
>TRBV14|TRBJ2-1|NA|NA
TGTGCCAGCAGTAGACAGGAGCCCTACAATGAGCAGTTCTTC
CASSRQEPYNEQFF
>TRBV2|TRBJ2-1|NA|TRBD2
TGTGCCAGCACCTTAGCAGCGGGAGGATCCAATGAGCAGTTCTTC
CASTLAAGGSNEQFF
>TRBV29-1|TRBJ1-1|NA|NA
TGCAGCGTAAAGGGGTGGAACACTGAAGCTTTCTTT
CSVKGWNTEAFF
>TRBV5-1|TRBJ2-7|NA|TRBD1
TGCGCCAGCAGCCTGGGCGGGACAGGGGGCTACGAGCAGTACTTC
CASSLGGTGGYEQYF
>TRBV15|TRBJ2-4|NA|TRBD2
TGTGCCACCAGCAGAGATGGGGGGGTAGGAAGCGGTCAGTACTTC
CATSRDGGVGSGQYF
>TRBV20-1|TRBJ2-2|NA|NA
TGCAGTGCTAGAAATAGGGAGCTGTTTTTT
CSARNRELFF
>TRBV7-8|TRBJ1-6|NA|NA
TGTGCCAGCAGCTCCCCCGGGGGGCAGGGCAATTCACCCCTCCACTTT
CASSSPGGQGNSPLHF
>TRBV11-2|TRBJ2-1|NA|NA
TGTGCCAGCAGCTTAGCGCCCCAGGGCCCCGTTTACAATGAGCAGTTCTTC
CASSLAPQGPVYNEQFF
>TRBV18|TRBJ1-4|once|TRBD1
TGTGCCAGCGGGCAGGGGGAAAAGGAAAAACTGTTTTTT
CASGQGEKEKLFF
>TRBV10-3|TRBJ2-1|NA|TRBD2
TGTGCCATCAGTGAGGCGGGACTAGCGGGCAGCTACAATGAGCAGTTCTTC
CAISEAGLAGSYNEQFF
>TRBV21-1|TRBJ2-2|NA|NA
TGTGCCAGCAGCAAAGCTAGACTAGCGGGATTAACACCCGGGGAGCTGTTTTTT
CASSKARLAGLTPGELFF
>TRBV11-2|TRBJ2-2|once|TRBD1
TGTGCCAGCAGCCCGGGACAGGGTGGCACCGGGGAGCTGTTTTTT
CASSPGQGGTGELFF
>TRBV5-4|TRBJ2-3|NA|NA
TGTGCCAGCACCCCGGGTGCTAGCACAGATACGCAGTATTTT
CASTPGASTDTQYF
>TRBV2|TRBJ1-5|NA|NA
TGTGCCAGCAGTGAGGGGGGGCATGGCAATCAGCCCCAGCATTTT
CASSEGGHGNQPQHF
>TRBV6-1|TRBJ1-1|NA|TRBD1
TGTGCCAGCAGTGAAGGGGACAGGGGGCTGACTGAAGCTTTCTTT
CASSEGDRGLTEAFF
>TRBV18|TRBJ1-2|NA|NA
TGTGCCAGCTCACCACCGACAGCTAACTATGGCTACACCTTC
CASSPPTANYGYTF
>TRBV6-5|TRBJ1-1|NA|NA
TGTGCCAGCAGTTCCCCCGCAGGGGCGATAGGCACTGAAGCTTTCTTT
CASSSPAGAIGTEAFF
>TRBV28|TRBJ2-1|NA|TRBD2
TGTGCCAGCAGTTTAATAGCGGGAGGATCCTACAATGAGCAGTTCTTC
CASSLIAGGSYNEQFF
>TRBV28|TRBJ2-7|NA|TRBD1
TGTGCCAGCAGGGTGTATACAGGGGGGTACGAGCAGTACTTC
CASRVYTGGYEQYF
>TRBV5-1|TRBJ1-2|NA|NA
TGCGCCAGCAGCCCCAATTCGGGGGTAAACTATGGCTACACCTTC
CASSPNSGVNYGYTF
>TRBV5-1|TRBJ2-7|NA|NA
TGCGCCAGCAGCTTGGGTGGGGACACTTCCTACGAGCAGTACTTC
CASSLGGDTSYEQYF
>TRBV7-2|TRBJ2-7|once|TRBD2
TGTGCCAGCAGCTTGCCGGGAGGGTGGGAGCAGTACTTC
CASSLPGGWEQYF
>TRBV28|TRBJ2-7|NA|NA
TGTGCCAGCAGTTTACGGGGTACGCGGTCCTACGAGCAGTACTTC
CASSLRGTRSYEQYF
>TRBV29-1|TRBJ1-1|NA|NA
TGCAGCGTTCACGGGGGAGGTGGAACTGAAGCTTTCTTT
CSVHGGGGTEAFF
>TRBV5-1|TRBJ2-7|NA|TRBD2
TGCGCCAGCAGCGTGGGGGCGCTAGCGGGTTCCTACGAGCAGTACTTC
CASSVGALAGSYEQYF
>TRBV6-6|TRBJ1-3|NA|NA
TGTGCCAGCAGTTATGAGGCAGCGTCTGGAAACACCATATATTTT
CASSYEAASGNTIYF
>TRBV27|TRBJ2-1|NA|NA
TGTGCCGCAAGTAGCGGCAGCTCCTACAATGAGCAGTTCTTC
CAASSGSSYNEQFF